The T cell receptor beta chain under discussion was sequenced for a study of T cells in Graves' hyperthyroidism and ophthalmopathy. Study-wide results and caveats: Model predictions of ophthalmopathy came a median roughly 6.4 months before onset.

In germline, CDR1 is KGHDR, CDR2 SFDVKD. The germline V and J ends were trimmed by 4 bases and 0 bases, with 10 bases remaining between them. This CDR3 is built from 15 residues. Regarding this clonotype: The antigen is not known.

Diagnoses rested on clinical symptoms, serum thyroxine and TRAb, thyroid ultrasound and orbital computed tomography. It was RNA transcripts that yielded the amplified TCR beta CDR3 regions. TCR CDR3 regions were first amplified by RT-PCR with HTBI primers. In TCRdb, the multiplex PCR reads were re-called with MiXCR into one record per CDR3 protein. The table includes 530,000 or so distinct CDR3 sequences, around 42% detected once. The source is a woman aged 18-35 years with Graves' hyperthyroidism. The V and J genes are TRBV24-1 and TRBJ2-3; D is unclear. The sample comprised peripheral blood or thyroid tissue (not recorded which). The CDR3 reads CATSDTISSTDTQYF. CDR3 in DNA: TGTGCCACCAGTGACACCATTTCCAGCACAGATACGCAGTATTTT.